This is a list of T cell receptor beta chains from one sample in a study of blood T cell repertoires in COVID-19. Sequencing used immunoSEQ multiplex PCR; TCRdb keeps in-frame clones, though not all of them. The sample includes roughly 92,000 clones, around nine tenths of them seen just once. Sequenced material: peripheral blood. These receptors were taken from a man aged 45 to 65 with acute or convalescent COVID-19. CDR3s leave out the opening cysteine and the closing phenylalanine or tryptophan. The D gene is left open where the match is weak.

v_gene,d_gene,j_gene,len,CDR3aa
TRBV2,NA,TRBJ1-2,11,ASRRTERYGYT
TRBV13,TRBD1,TRBJ2-7,14,ASSNKLRQGTYEQY
TRBV11-3,NA,TRBJ1-5,16,ASSLGGQLGRAGQPQH
TRBV2,TRBD2,TRBJ2-3,13,ASNLGGKAVGTQY
TRBV7-9,NA,TRBJ2-6,14,ASSKDSSPGANVLT
TRBV19,TRBD1,TRBJ1-5,13,ASSDRGRGNQPQH
TRBV19,TRBD1,TRBJ2-7,13,ASRQEGAPPYEQY
TRBV27,TRBD1,TRBJ2-1,12,ASSRPDRGNEQF
TRBV18,NA,TRBJ2-3,10,ASSSLEDTQY
TRBV10-3,NA,TRBJ1-2,13,AISGEERWDYGYT
TRBV27,NA,TRBJ2-7,11,ASSLWGGNEQY
TRBV7-8,TRBD2,TRBJ2-5,15,ASSPQGGSGSAETQY
TRBV11-2,NA,TRBJ2-2,13,ASSLRPGDTGELF
TRBV5-1,NA,TRBJ2-3,15,ASSLGHRDLNTDTQY
TRBV9,TRBD2,TRBJ2-5,14,ASSVGLAGIQETQY
TRBV5-1,NA,TRBJ2-1,11,ASSSGTPREQF
TRBV9,TRBD2,TRBJ2-5,14,ASSVDASGHQETQY
TRBV4-1,TRBD2,TRBJ2-7,15,ASSQDRAGVPSDEQY
TRBV6-5,TRBD1,TRBJ1-2,13,ASSKQRQGDYGYT
TRBV6-2/TRBV6-3,TRBD1,TRBJ1-5,14,ASSYQGARSNQPQH
TRBV11-2,TRBD2,TRBJ2-1,11,ASSGGLASEQF
TRBV2,TRBD2,TRBJ2-3,18,ASSEVNSGRAIASTDTQY
TRBV7-9,NA,TRBJ2-5,14,ASSLAVTRPQETQY
TRBV6-2/TRBV6-3,TRBD1,TRBJ2-7,15,ASSSTYRRDRGREQY
TRBV7-8,TRBD1,TRBJ2-7,12,ASSAGQGIHEQY
TRBV7-8,TRBD2,TRBJ2-7,14,ASSLDPLAGANEQY
TRBV4-1,NA,TRBJ1-5,12,ASSQGMGRHPQH
TRBV19,TRBD1,TRBJ1-2,13,ASSFPGQGAKGYT
TRBV15,NA,TRBJ2-3,11,ATSSGGTDTQY
TRBV7-9,NA,TRBJ2-1,11,ASSLATDNEQF
TRBV5-1,NA,TRBJ1-5,12,ASSLQGDHQPQH
TRBV18,TRBD2,TRBJ2-3,15,ASSPSTSGRVADTQY
TRBV25-1,TRBD2,TRBJ2-3,13,ASSVTSGSPIKKY
TRBV5-8,NA,TRBJ2-7,12,ASSSLGSSYEQY
TRBV6-5,NA,TRBJ1-2,11,ASSLRVGMENT
TRBV7-9,NA,TRBJ1-1,12,ASSPPIGGTEAF
TRBV11-2,NA,TRBJ1-6,12,ASSRVYGNSPLH
TRBV5-4,TRBD2,TRBJ2-3,14,ASSETSGRLADTQY
TRBV6-5,TRBD2,TRBJ2-5,13,ATYGPGLGEETQY
TRBV3-1/TRBV3-2,TRBD1,TRBJ2-7,14,ASSQDLTGGSNEQY
TRBV6-5,NA,TRBJ1-1,10,ASRPGGAEAF
TRBV10-2,TRBD2,TRBJ2-7,12,ASSTGTSGTEQY
TRBV4-1,TRBD1,TRBJ1-3,17,ASSQDRQGQGISGNTIY
TRBV19,TRBD2,TRBJ2-1,14,ASSIDLAGVGNEQF
TRBV6-1,TRBD2,TRBJ2-7,12,ASSELIAGWEQY
TRBV9,NA,TRBJ2-7,15,ASSVGLGGDRAYEQY
TRBV12-3/TRBV12-4,NA,TRBJ2-1,10,ASSLYGGEQF
TRBV2,NA,TRBJ1-3,13,ASSEGGRRGNTIY
TRBV4-1,TRBD1,TRBJ1-1,14,ASSLRTGAVPRGAF
TRBV3-1/TRBV3-2,NA,TRBJ2-7,11,ASSPRQSYEQY
TRBV2,NA,TRBJ1-1,11,ASTSSGNTEAF
TRBV7-7,TRBD1,TRBJ1-1,15,ASSLRHRTGSGTEAF
TRBV19,NA,TRBJ1-1,13,ASSPWEGRNTEAF
TRBV11-2,NA,TRBJ1-2,11,ASSFGSDYGYT
TRBV5-1,TRBD1,TRBJ2-3,12,ASSKGQGTDTQY
TRBV23-1,NA,TRBJ2-5,14,ASSQSSEGPQETQY
TRBV2,NA,TRBJ1-1,11,ASRELANTEAF
TRBV27,NA,TRBJ1-1,14,ASSSTNPGGRAEAF
TRBV18,TRBD2,TRBJ2-2,14,ASSPTLAANTGELF
TRBV2,TRBD1,TRBJ1-2,12,ASSERRQGSGYT